The source of this T cell receptor beta chain is a study of T cells after posttransplantation cyclophosphamide. The CDR3 is 13 amino acids. Germline loops: CDR1 SGHAT, CDR2 FQNNGV. V lost 0 bases, J lost 10 bases, and 12 bases lay in between. Sequenced by immunoSEQ multiplex PCR; TCRdb stores in-frame clones only, minus some. This table holds 15,000 to 17,000 clones, roughly 84% found once. Control samples came 1 year after myeloablative marrow transplants with methotrexate plus calcineurin inhibitor. The sequences come from PBMCs, collected 350 to 400 days after allogeneic stem cell transplant with calcineurin inhibitor and methotrexate. J is TRBJ2-5 and V is TRBV11-2; D ambiguous. This TCR derives from a young adult male patient who received an allogeneic stem cell transplant from a related donor, was CMV-positive, and had no GVHD. Some T cells may trace back to the graft donor. The CDR3 spells CASSLDFTTGQYF. In nucleotides, the CDR3 is TGTGCCAGCAGCTTAGATTTCACGACGGGCCAGTACTTC.